This TCR beta chain stems from a study of T cells in Graves' hyperthyroidism and ophthalmopathy. RNA transcripts gave rise to amplified TCR beta CDR3 regions. An initial round of RT-PCR targeting the TCR CDR3 relied on the HTBI primer set. Each CDR3 protein gets one entry after TCRdb re-called the multiplex PCR reads with MiXCR. The profile covers about 480,000 distinct CDR3 sequences, with roughly a quarter appearing a single time and around 11% taken by the ten largest. V lost 5 bases, J lost 2 bases, and 8 bases stayed unmatched. This CDR3 region has 15 residues. CDR1 is MNHEY and CDR2 is SVGEGT in the germline V gene. Each ophthalmopathy patient scored at least 3 on the Clinical Activity Score and at least 4 on NOSPECS grade, with duration under 3 months. Uncontrolled infection, other autoimmune disease, pregnancy or lactation barred patients from enrollment. Clinicians diagnosed patients from clinical symptoms, serum thyroxine and TRAb, thyroid ultrasound and orbital computed tomography. PBMCs came from around 9.7 ml fresh peripheral blood.

Sequenced material: blood. The chain employs TRBV6-2 or TRBV6-3 and TRBJ2-7, with TRBD1 matching 8 bases. The TCR originated in a woman between 25 and 40 years old with Graves' ophthalmopathy. The CDR3 is CASSLGTGFAYEQYF. CDR3 in DNA: TGTGCCAGCAGTCTTGGGACAGGCTTTGCCTACGAGCAGTACTTC.